This T cell receptor beta chain was captured in a study of OX40 agonist ivuxolimab in advanced cancers. About the study: Patients were infused with ivuxolimab every 2 weeks at 0.01 to 10 mg/kg. Partial responses were achieved by three patients, of whom one had hepatocellular carcinoma and two had cutaneous melanoma. Study-wide points: Among the least clonally expanded were partial responders at 0.1-3.0 mg/kg.

Only in-frame clones appear in the TCRdb table, and some are missing; sequencing was by immunoSEQ multiplex PCR. The sample has about 68,000 clones, 91% seen once. Comment on this clone: Its target is unknown.

The V gene's germline CDR1 is MNHEY and CDR2 SVGAGI. There are 13 residues in the CDR3. The germline V and J ends were trimmed by 0 bases and 14 bases, with 14 bases remaining between them. The starting material was CD4+ or CD8+ T cells sorted from blood, obtained in a trial of the OX40 agonist ivuxolimab. The chain combines TRBV6-5 with TRBJ2-1; possible D gene TRBD2, 6 bases. This sequence was found in an adult with an advanced solid tumor such as melanoma, head and neck, liver or kidney cancer. The CDR3: CASSYSGVRREFF. The CDR3 bases are TGTGCCAGCAGTTACTCGGGTGTGCGGAGGGAGTTCTTC.